This T cell receptor (beta chain) was obtained from a study of blood T cell repertoires in COVID-19 (TCRdb year 2020). About the full investigation: Samples from collaborators originated in the United States, Italy and Spain and spanned both the acute and convalescent phases of COVID-19. The prospective study material was composed of cDNA or gDNA derived from T cells, B-cell-depleted T cells, or PBMCs. A de-identified subject ID, COVID-19 status, age in years and sex were almost always included in the sample metadata. Samples came from the ongoing ImmuneRACE study (first 160 participants) plus 1,254 subjects from 6 global collaborators. Deeply sampled blood TCRbeta repertoires from subjects exposed to, actively infected with, or recovered from COVID-19 were included in the dataset. A freely available public database, intended as a resource for researchers studying the immune response to SARS-CoV-2, is where the repertoires were released. Where available, HLA class I and class II types were obtained from metadata supplied by the sample provider rather than from assay-based typing.

TCRbeta CDR3 regions were amplified from genomic DNA using the immunoSEQ Assay, a bias-controlled multiplex PCR. As for the authors' bioinformatics: The number of nucleated cells in each sample was estimated from the amplification of reference gene primers within the assay. To quantify the absolute abundance of each unique TCRbeta CDR3 rearrangement, sequence reads were collapsed and filtered. For each sample, productive Simpson clonality was calculated as the square root of Simpson's diversity index over productive rearrangements. In TCRdb, the immuneACCESS table is reduced to in-frame sequences with V and J assigned. These tables do not hold every clone; where another copy was compared, an unresolved V gene accounts for under half, and the others remain unexplained. The D gene and trimming were derived from the DNA, and the V and J assignments and clone size from that table. The table for this sample lists roughly 500,000 clones; roughly nine tenths of them were counted only once. The top ten clonotypes cover roughly 0.92% of the sample.

CDR1 and CDR2 are drawn from the germline V gene (reference sequence): MNHEY, SMNVEV. The trim is 1 base for V and 6 bases for J, with a gap of 7 bases between the germline ends. Counted from cysteine to phenylalanine, this CDR3 has 13 amino acids. The entry retains the CDR3 DNA only, 39 bases that are in frame from base 1. Findings and caveats that apply to the study as a whole: The quantity of clinical and demographic metadata differed by source and by participant and was supplied without curation.

One collaborating source in Seattle enrolled patients during active infection and followed them longitudinally through the course of disease. The collaborating institutions used their own protocols to collect whole blood in K2EDTA tubes. For TCRbeta analysis, collaborators shipped samples in one of three forms: frozen whole blood, isolated PBMCs, or DNA extracted from either of those sample types. With respect to this clone: No cognate antigen has been identified for it. Per-nucleotide qualities are absent, and no much larger clonotype sits a single base away.

The specimen was peripheral blood. The chain couples TRBV27 to TRBJ2-1, with the D gene too uncertain to name. This sequence was found in a man aged 18 to 30 with COVID-19, enrolled during active disease. In nucleotide form, the sequence is TGTGCCAGCAGTTTATGGGCTGGCAATGAGCAGTTCTTC. This translates into CASSLWAGNEQFF.